The 12 T cell receptor beta chains listed next were all sequenced from one sample in a study of read filtering for tumor transcriptome and immune sequencing. From roughly 390 ng of RNA, a library with molecular barcoded alpha/delta and beta/gamma adaptors was made. Each CDR3 protein gets one entry after TCRdb re-called the reads with MiXCR. The sample includes 46,000 or so distinct CDR3 sequences, roughly 19% of them seen just once. The sequencing input was a population of CD138-negative cells sorted from bone marrow. The receptor set was obtained from a donor at least 40 years old with multiple myeloma.

Of note for this clonotype: Given a much more abundant clone one base away, this may be a read error. This CDR3 fails to terminate in the conserved phenylalanine or tryptophan, so it likely reflects a read error. V and J are TRBV29-1 and TRBJ2-7; TRBD2 matches at 13 bases. The CDR3 contains 13 residues. CDR1 and CDR2 (germline): SQVTM, ANQGSEA. V lost 6 bases to trimming and J lost 1 base; unmatched junction nucleotides: 0. The CDR3 reads CSVGLAGSYEQYL. The DNA for the CDR3 is TGCAGCGTGGGACTAGCGGGATCCTACGAGCAGTACCTC.

Of note for this clonotype: One junction end does not reproduce the germline sequence, and a read error may be involved. V usage is TRBV12-3 or TRBV12-4 and J usage is TRBJ2-5; no clear D gene. This CDR3 is 13 amino acids long. CDR3 nucleotide sequence: TGTTCCAGCAGTTTCTTCGGGCAAGAGACCCCGTACTTC. It translates to CSSSFFGQETPYF.

This clonotype was detected ten times or more. This chain uses TRBV24-1 with TRBJ2-3, with D perhaps TRBD1 (5 bases). Germline lookup yields CDR1 KGHDR and CDR2 SFDVKD. V gave up 2 bases and J gave up 2 bases, with 10 bases separating them. This CDR3 is 15 amino acids long. The CDR3 loop reads CATSDWGTFTDTQYF. CDR3 DNA: TGTGCCACCAGTGATTGGGGCACCTTCACAGATACGCAGTATTTT.

Of note for this clonotype: This could be a read error, since a much larger clone is one nucleotide away. The J gene is TRBJ2-1, the V gene TRBV5-1; TRBD2 aligns across 12 bases. The CDR3 totals 17 residues. J gave up 9 bases and V 4 bases, and 14 bases lay outside the gene matches. Germline V gene data show CDR1 as SGHRS and CDR2 as YFSETQ. CDR3 loop: CASSPTMTSGSQAEQFF. In DNA form, the CDR3 reads TGCGCCAGCAGCCCGACGATGACTAGCGGGAGTCAGGCTGAGCAGTTCTTC.

This clonotype was seen ten or more times. The chain uses TRBV20-1 and TRBJ2-7; D unresolved. The CDR3 spans 14 residues. Trimming removed 3 bases at V and 5 bases at J, with 17 bases between. Germline CDR1 DFQATT, CDR2 SNEGSKA (reference sequence). The CDR3 DNA sequence: TGCAGTGCTAGGATGGTCAGACCCTCGGACGAGCAGTACTTC. It encodes CSARMVRPSDEQYF.

This clonotype has ten or more counts. The rearrangement uses TRBV6-5 and TRBJ2-7; maybe TRBD1 (6 bases). The germline V and J ends were trimmed by 5 bases and 1 base, with 18 bases remaining between them. Germline values: CDR1 MNHEY, CDR2 SVGAGI. The CDR3 spans 16 residues. This chain's CDR3 is CASSQQKGVTSYEQYF. CDR3 nucleotides: TGTGCCAGCAGTCAACAAAAGGGGGTCACGTCCTACGAGCAGTACTTC.

The V call is TRBV12-3 or TRBV12-4, the J call TRBJ1-2; D not certain. Trimming pared 5 bases from V and 8 bases from J, leaving 9 bases between. The CDR3 has 11 residues. The CDR3 coding sequence is TGTGCCAGCAGTCTTCCTGGGGGCTACACCTTC. Its protein product is CASSLPGGYTF.

This clonotype has at least ten counts. CDR3 sequence reads: CASSLSSAQETQYF. CDR3 DNA: TGTGCCAGCAGCCTCTCTAGCGCCCAAGAGACCCAGTACTTC. This chain links TRBV7-2 with TRBJ2-5, with a weak D call TRBD2 (6 bases). There are 14 residues in the CDR3. The V gene's germline CDR1 is SGHTA and CDR2 FQGNSA. V was shortened by 5 bases and J by 1 base, with 11 bases between the two germline ends.

The chain joins TRBV4-2 to TRBJ2-5; tentative D call: TRBD1 (6 bases). Trimming took 2 bases from V and 6 from J, leaving 16 bases between them. Germline loops: CDR1 LGHNA, CDR2 YNFKEQ. CDR3 length: 15 residues. The CDR3 region has the DNA TGTGCCAGCAGCCAATCGACACCGCAGGGGAAGACCCAGTACTTC. Translated: CASSQSTPQGKTQYF.

The table lists this clonotype with a few counts. This may be a read error, as it is one base from a much larger clone. The rearrangement joins TRBV6-5 to TRBJ1-1; D uncertain. V was shortened by 0 bases and J by 8 bases, with 13 bases between the two germline ends. Germline values: CDR1 MNHEY, CDR2 SVGAGI. This CDR3 has 14 residues. DNA for the CDR3: TGTGCCAGCAGTTACTCTCCGCAGACATTAGAAGCTTTCTTT. It is translated as CASSYSPQTLEAFF.

This clonotype was seen many times. The chain uses TRBV6-2 or TRBV6-3 and TRBJ2-1; a possible D gene is TRBD2 (6 bases). Germline V CDR1 and CDR2: MNHEY, SVGEGT. V shed 0 bases and J shed 9 bases, with 12 bases lying between them. This CDR3 is built from 14 residues. For the CDR3, the DNA is TGTGCCAGCAGTTACTCGGTTCGGGGAGGTGAGCAGTTCTTC. Encoded protein: CASSYSVRGGEQFF.

This clonotype is categorized as medium-sized. The chain joins TRBV10-3 to TRBJ2-1; possible D gene TRBD2, 6 bases. Germline CDR1 and CDR2: ENHRY and SYGVKD. The CDR3 extends over 15 amino acids. V was cut by 10 bases and J by 0 bases, with 16 bases left in between. The CDR3 DNA follows: TGTGCCAACTCACGGGGGTCCAGCTCCTACAATGAGCAGTTCTTC. The encoded protein is CANSRGSSSYNEQFF.